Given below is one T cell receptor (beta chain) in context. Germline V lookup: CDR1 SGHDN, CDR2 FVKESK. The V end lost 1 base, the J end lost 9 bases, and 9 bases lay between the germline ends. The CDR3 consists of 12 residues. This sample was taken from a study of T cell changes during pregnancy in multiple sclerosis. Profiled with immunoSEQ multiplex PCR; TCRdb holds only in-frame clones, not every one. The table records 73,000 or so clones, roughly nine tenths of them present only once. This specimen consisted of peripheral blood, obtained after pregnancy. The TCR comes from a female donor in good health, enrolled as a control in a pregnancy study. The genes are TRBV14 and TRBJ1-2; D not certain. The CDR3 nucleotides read TGTGCCAGCAGCCAAGGTGGCGGTAGCTACACCTTC. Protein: CASSQGGGSYTF.